The 11 T cell receptor beta chains below all came from one sample that was sequenced in a study of shared clonotypes between healthy human individuals. TCRdb's table, derived via immunoSEQ multiplex PCR, lists solely in-frame clones and lacks some. The repertoire holds 150,000 to 200,000 clones, approximately 70% seen once, with over 9.5% in the top ten. Sequencing was carried out using memory CD4+ T cells sorted from blood. Subset reported: CD45RA-negative fraction. Receptors were obtained from a man between 25 and 39 years old in good health.

The gene calls are TRBV7-8 and TRBJ1-3; maybe TRBD1 (6 bases). The V end was cut by 5 bases, the J end by 2 bases, with 13 bases between. Germline assignment: CDR1 SGHVS and CDR2 FQNEAQ. The CDR3 totals 15 residues. The CDR3 protein is CASSGRDIAGNTIYF. CDR3 DNA sequence: TGTGCCAGCAGCGGCCGGGACATTGCTGGAAACACCATATATTTT. Full variable domain (outside the CDR3, taken from reference TRBV7-8 and TRBJ1-3): GAGVSQSPRYKVAKRGQDVALRCDPISGHVSLFWYQQALGQGPEFLTYFQNEAQLDKSGLPSDRFFAERPEGSVSTLKIQRTQQEDSAVYLCASSGRDIAGNTIYFGEGSWLTVV.

The rearrangement joins TRBV19 to TRBJ1-4; no reliable D call. The V end was cut by 5 bases, the J end by 0 bases, with 13 bases between. This CDR3 has 16 residues. CDR1 LNHDA and CDR2 SQIVND come from the germline V gene (reference sequence). CDR3 protein: CASSLGGRTTNEKLFF. CDR3 coding DNA: TGTGCCAGTAGTCTAGGAGGACGGACAACTAATGAAAAACTGTTTTTT. The full variable domain, rest sourced from reference TRBV19 and TRBJ1-4, is DGGITQSPKYLFRKEGQNVTLSCEQNLNHDAMYWYRQDPGQGLRLIYYSQIVNDFQKGDIAEGYSVSREKKESFPLTVTSAQKNPTAFYLCASSLGGRTTNEKLFFGSGTQLSVL.

This rearrangement joins TRBV5-1 to TRBJ2-1; D unresolved. Germline CDR1 reads SGHRS; CDR2 reads YFSETQ. Deletions cut 2 bases from V and 7 bases from J, with 10 bases between. This CDR3 is 13 amino acids long. The CDR3 sequence: CASSLGRSNEQFF. DNA for the CDR3: TGCGCCAGCAGCTTAGGTAGATCTAATGAGCAGTTCTTC.

This clone was seen more than once but under ten times. The rearrangement uses TRBV7-2 and TRBJ1-1, with 8 bases that match TRBD1. Germline V CDR1 and CDR2: SGHTA, FQGNSA. V dropped 1 base and J dropped 1; count of bases not matched to a gene: 8. The CDR3 is 17 amino acids. CDR3 DNA sequence: TGTGCCAGCAGCTTAGGGGCAGGGGGCGCGCAGAACACTGAAGCTTTCTTT. Translated: CASSLGAGGAQNTEAFF.

Remarks on this clone: Other DNA variants within this sample encode the same CDR3. This chain links TRBV28 with TRBJ2-7; D might be TRBD1 (5 bases). The CDR3 extends over 13 amino acids. Trimming left V 3 bases short and J 0 bases short, with 6 bases between. Germline lookup yields CDR1 MDHEN and CDR2 SYDVKM. The CDR3 is CASSFDSSYEQYF. The CDR3 DNA reads TGTGCCAGCAGTTTTGACAGCTCCTACGAGCAGTACTTC.

Note on this clone: A far larger clone lies a single base away; this is likely a read error. This CDR3 is CASSSIGAGANVLTF. As DNA, the CDR3 is TGTGCCAGCAGCTCTATAGGGGCTGGGGCCAACGTCCTGACTTTC. This chain connects TRBV9 to TRBJ2-6; D is perhaps TRBD1 (5 bases). The germline V and J ends were trimmed by 4 bases and 2 bases, with 10 bases remaining between them. CDR1 SGDLS and CDR2 YYNGEE come from the germline V gene. The CDR3 is 15 residues long. Based on the CDR3 plus reference TRBV9 and TRBJ2-6, the full variable domain is DSGVTQTPKHLITATGQRVTLRCSPRSGDLSVYWYQQSLDQGLQFLIQYYNGEERAKGNILERFSAQQFPDLHSELNLSSLELGDSALYFCASSSIGAGANVLTFGAGSRLTVL.

The J gene is TRBJ2-5, the V gene TRBV18, with 9 positions matching TRBD2. Germline trimming cut 3 bases from V and 5 bases from J; bases unmatched to any gene: 13. The V gene's germline CDR1 is KGHSH and CDR2 LQKENI. The CDR3 spans 17 residues. For the CDR3, the DNA is TGTGCCAGCTCACCGGTCCTCTCGGCTAGCGGGACTGAGACCCAGTACTTC. It is translated as CASSPVLSASGTETQYF.

This chain uses TRBV4-1 with TRBJ2-3, with TRBD1 as a possible D gene (5 bases). The V gene's germline CDR1 is MGHRA and CDR2 YSYEKL. V was pared by 4 bases and J by 4 bases, with 18 bases between. The CDR3 is made up of 16 amino acids. The CDR3 DNA reads as TGCGCCAGCAGCCTCGACTTTCAGGGTGGCGCAGATACGCAGTATTTT. It is translated as CASSLDFQGGADTQYF.

The chain couples TRBV12-5 to TRBJ2-3; 9 nucleotides align to TRBD2. The CDR3 has 15 amino acids. V dropped 6 bases and J dropped 0; count of bases not matched to a gene: 4. Germline loops: CDR1 LGHNT, CDR2 FRNRAP. CDR3 DNA sequence: TGTGCTAGTGGCTCTAGCGGGACTAGCACAGATACGCAGTATTTT. This encodes CASGSSGTSTDTQYF.

CDR3 amino acids: CASSVDLTKGYEQYF. The DNA for the CDR3 is TGTGCCAGCAGCGTAGATCTAACCAAAGGCTACGAGCAGTACTTC. V gene TRBV9 combines with J gene TRBJ2-7; no firm D call. Germline CDR1 SGDLS, CDR2 YYNGEE. The CDR3 runs to 15 residues. V shed 0 bases and J shed 3 bases, with 13 bases lying between them.

V usage is TRBV5-1 and J usage is TRBJ2-5, with D unresolved. Germline loops: CDR1 SGHRS, CDR2 YFSETQ. The V gene lost 0 bases and the J gene lost 6 bases, with 12 bases spanning the gap. The length of the CDR3 is 14 residues. The CDR3 here is CASSLEGSYKTQYF. The CDR3 nucleotides are TGCGCCAGCAGCTTGGAGGGTAGCTATAAGACCCAGTACTTC. Based on the CDR3 plus reference TRBV5-1 and TRBJ2-5, the full variable domain is KAGVTQTPRYLIKTRGQQVTLSCSPISGHRSVSWYQQTPGQGLQFLFEYFSETQRNKGNFPGRFSGRQFSNSRSEMNVSTLELGDSALYLCASSLEGSYKTQYFGPGTRLLVL.